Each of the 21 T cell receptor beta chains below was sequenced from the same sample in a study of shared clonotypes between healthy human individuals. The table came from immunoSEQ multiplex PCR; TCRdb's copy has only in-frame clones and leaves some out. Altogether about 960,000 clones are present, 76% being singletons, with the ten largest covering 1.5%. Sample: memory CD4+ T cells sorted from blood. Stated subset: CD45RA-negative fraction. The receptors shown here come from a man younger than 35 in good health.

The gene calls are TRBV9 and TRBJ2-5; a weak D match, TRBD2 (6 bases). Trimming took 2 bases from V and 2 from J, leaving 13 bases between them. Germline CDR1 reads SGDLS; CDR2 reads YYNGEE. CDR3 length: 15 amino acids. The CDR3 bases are TGTGCCAGCAGCGTCGGGGGAACTCAACAAGAGACCCAGTACTTC. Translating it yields CASSVGGTQQETQYF.

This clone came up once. CDR3 nucleotides: TGCGCCAGCAGCCAAGATGGGCAGAGAACCCCCTTATACAATGAGCAGTTCTTC. Translation gives CASSQDGQRTPLYNEQFF. The chain uses TRBV4-3 and TRBJ2-1; no clear D. This CDR3 comprises 18 residues. Germline-derived CDR1 and CDR2 are LGHNA and YSLEER. The V and J ends lost 0 bases and 4 bases respectively, with 19 bases between them.

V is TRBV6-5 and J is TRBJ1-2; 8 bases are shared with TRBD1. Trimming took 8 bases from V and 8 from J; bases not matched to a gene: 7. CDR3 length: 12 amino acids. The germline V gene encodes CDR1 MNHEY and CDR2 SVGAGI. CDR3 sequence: CASAQGAGGYTF. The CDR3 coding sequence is TGTGCCAGCGCGCAGGGGGCGGGAGGCTACACCTTC.

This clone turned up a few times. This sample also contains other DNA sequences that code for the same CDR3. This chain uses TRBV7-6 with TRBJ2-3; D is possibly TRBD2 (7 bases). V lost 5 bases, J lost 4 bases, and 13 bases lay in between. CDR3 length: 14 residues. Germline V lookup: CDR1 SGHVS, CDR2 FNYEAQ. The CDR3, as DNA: TGTGCCAGCAGCCGGACCGGGGGGCCAGATACGCAGTATTTT. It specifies CASSRTGGPDTQYF.

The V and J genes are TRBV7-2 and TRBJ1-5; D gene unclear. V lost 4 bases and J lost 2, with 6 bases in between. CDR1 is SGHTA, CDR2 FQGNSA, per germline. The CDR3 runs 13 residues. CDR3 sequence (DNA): TGTGCCAGCAGCTCACCGGGCAATCAGCCCCAGCATTTT. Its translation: CASSSPGNQPQHF.

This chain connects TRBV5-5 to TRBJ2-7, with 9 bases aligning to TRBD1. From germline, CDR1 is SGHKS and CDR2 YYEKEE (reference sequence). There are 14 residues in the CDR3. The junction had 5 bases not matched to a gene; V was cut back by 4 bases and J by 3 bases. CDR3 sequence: CASSPVDRGYEQYF. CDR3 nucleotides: TGTGCCAGCAGCCCGGTGGACAGGGGCTACGAGCAGTACTTC.

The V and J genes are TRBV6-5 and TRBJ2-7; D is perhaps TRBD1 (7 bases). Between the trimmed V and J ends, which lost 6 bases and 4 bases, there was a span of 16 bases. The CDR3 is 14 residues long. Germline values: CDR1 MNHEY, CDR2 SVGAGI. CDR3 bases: TGTGCCAGCAGCCGCCCAGGGGGAGGTTACGAGCAGTACTTC. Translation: CASSRPGGGYEQYF.

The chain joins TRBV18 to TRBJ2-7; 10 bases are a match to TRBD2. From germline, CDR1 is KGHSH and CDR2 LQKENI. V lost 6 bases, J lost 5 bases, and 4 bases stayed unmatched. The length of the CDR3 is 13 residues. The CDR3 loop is CASSPGLADEQYF. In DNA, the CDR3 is TGTGCCAGCTCGCCCGGACTAGCGGACGAGCAGTACTTC.

CDR3: CASSLASGGYEQYF. The DNA for the CDR3 is TGTGCCAGCAGCTTAGCTAGCGGGGGTTACGAGCAGTACTTC. The chain links TRBV7-9 to TRBJ2-7, with 9 bases aligning to TRBD2. Germline CDR1 and CDR2: SEHNR and FQNEAQ (reference sequence). CDR3 length: 14 amino acids. Trimming at V came to 0 bases and at J to 4 bases, leaving 1 base not matched to a gene.

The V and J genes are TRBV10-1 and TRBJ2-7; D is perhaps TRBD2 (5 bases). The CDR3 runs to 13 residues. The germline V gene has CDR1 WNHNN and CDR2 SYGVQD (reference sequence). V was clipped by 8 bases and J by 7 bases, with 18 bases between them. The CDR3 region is CASSQRGSGEQYF. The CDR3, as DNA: TGCGCCAGCTCTCAACGAGGGTCTGGGGAGCAGTACTTC.

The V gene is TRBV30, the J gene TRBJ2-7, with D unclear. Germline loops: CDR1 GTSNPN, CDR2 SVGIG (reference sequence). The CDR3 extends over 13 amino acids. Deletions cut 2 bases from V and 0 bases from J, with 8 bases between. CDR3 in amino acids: CAWSLSGSYEQYF. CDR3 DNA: TGTGCCTGGAGTCTGTCAGGCTCCTACGAGCAGTACTTC.

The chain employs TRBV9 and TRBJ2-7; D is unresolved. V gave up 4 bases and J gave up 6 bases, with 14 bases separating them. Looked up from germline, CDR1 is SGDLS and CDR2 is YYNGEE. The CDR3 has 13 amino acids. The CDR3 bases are TGTGCCAGCAGCACTGGACCCGACGGCGAGCAGTACTTC. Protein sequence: CASSTGPDGEQYF.

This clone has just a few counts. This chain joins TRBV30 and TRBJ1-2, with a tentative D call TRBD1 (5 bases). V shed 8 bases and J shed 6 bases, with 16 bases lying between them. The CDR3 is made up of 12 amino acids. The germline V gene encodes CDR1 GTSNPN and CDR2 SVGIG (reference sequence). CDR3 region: CARTRGINGYTF. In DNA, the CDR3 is TGTGCCCGTACCCGGGGCATCAATGGCTACACCTTC. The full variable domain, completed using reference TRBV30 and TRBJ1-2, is SQTIHQWPATLVQPVGSPLSLECTVEGTSNPNLYWYRQAAGRGLQLLFYSVGIGQISSEVPQNLSASRPQDRQFILSSKKLLLSDSGFYLCARTRGINGYTFGSGTRLTVV.

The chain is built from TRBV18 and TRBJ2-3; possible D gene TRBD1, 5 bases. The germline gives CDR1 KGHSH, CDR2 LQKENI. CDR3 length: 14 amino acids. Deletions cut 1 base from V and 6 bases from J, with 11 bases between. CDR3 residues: CASSPLAAGDTQYF. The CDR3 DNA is TGTGCCAGCTCACCACTCGCGGCAGGGGATACGCAGTATTTT.

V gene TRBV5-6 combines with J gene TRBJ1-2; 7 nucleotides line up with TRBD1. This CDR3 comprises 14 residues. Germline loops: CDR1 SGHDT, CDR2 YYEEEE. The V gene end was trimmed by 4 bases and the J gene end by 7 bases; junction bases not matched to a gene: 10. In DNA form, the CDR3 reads TGTGCCAGCAGCGGTTTGACAGGGAATGGTGGCTACACCTTC. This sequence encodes CASSGLTGNGGYTF.

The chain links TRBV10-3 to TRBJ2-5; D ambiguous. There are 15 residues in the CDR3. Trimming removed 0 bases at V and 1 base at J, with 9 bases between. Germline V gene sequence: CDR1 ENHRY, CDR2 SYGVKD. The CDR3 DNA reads TGTGCCATCAGTGAGTCGGGTCAGCTCCAAGAGACCCAGTACTTC. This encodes CAISESGQLQETQYF.

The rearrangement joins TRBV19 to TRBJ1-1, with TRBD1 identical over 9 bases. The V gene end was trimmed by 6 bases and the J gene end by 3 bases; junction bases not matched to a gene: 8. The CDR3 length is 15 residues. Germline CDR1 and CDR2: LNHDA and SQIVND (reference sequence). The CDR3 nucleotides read TGTGCCAGTAGCAACGGACAGGGGAAGGACACTGAAGCTTTCTTT. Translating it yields CASSNGQGKDTEAFF. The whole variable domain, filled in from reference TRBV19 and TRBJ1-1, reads DGGITQSPKYLFRKEGQNVTLSCEQNLNHDAMYWYRQDPGQGLRLIYYSQIVNDFQKGDIAEGYSVSREKKESFPLTVTSAQKNPTAFYLCASSNGQGKDTEAFFGQGTRLTVV.

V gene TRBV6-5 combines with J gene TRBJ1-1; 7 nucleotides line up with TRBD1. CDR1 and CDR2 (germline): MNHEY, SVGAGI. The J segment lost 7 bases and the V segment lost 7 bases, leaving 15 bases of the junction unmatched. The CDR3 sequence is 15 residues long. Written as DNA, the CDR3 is TGTGCCAGCATGAATCCCCCCGGACAGGTCCGTGAAGCTTTCTTT. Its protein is CASMNPPGQVREAFF.

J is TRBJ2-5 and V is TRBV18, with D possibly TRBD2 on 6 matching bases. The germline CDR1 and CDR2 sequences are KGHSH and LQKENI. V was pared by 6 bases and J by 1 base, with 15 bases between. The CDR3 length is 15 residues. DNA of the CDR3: TGTGCCAGCTCCCCCCTAATAGCGGCCCAAGAGACCCAGTACTTC. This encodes CASSPLIAAQETQYF.

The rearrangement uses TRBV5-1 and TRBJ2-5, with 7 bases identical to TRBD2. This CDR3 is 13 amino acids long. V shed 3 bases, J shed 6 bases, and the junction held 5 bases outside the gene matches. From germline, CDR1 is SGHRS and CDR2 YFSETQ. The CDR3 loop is CASSSASGQTQYF. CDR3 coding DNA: TGCGCCAGCAGCTCGGCTAGCGGTCAGACCCAGTACTTC.

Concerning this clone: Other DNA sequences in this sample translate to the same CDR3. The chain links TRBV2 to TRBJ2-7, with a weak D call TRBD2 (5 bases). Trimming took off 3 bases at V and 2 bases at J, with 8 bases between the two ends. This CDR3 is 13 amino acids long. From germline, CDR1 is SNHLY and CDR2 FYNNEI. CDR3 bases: TGTGCCAGCAGTGACAGGAGGACCTACGAGCAGTACTTC. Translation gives CASSDRRTYEQYF.